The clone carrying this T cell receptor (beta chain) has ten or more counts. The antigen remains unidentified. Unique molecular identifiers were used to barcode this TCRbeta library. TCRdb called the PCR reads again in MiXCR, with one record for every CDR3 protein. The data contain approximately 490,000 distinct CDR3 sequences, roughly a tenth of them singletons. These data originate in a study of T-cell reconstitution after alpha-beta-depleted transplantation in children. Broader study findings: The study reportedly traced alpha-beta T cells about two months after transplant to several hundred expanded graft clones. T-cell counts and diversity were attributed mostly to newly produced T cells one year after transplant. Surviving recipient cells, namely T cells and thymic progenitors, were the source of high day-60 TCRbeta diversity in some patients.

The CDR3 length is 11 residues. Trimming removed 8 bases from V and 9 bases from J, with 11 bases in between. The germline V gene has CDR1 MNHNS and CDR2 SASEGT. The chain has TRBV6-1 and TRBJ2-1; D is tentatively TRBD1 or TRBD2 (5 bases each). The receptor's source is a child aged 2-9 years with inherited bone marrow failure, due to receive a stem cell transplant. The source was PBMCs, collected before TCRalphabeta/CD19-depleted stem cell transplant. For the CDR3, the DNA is TGTGCCAGCGGGGGTAGTGGTGAGCAGTTCTTC. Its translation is CASGGSGEQFF.